This T cell receptor beta chain was observed in a study of response to subunit inactivated influenza vaccine. Findings of the study overall: Only a handful of new T cells, the authors suggested, are recruited with each seasonal influenza vaccination.

TCRdb reprocessed the RT-PCR reads via MiXCR and lists one record per CDR3 protein. The data hold 450,000 to 600,000 distinct CDR3 sequences, with approximately 7.6% observed a single time. This clonotype was recorded many times. No antigen is known for it. This CDR3 region has 13 residues. The trim removed 3 bases at V and 3 bases at J, leaving 5 bases unmatched. Germline V gives CDR1 DFQATT, CDR2 SNEGSKA (reference sequence). Sequencing used PBMCs from blood, obtained roughly 24 months after vaccination. The receptor was derived from a man between 50 and 69 years old who received an inactivated influenza vaccine. V is TRBV20-1 and J is TRBJ2-7; TRBD2 aligns across 7 bases. This chain's CDR3 is CSARFREVYEQYF. As DNA, the CDR3 is TGCAGTGCTAGGTTCCGGGAGGTCTACGAGCAGTACTTC.